These 27 T cell receptor beta chains share one sample of origin, sequenced in a study of vaccination effects on CD4 cells after COVID-19. Assay used: immunoSEQ multiplex PCR; TCRdb lists only in-frame clones, some missing. Of 35,000 to 40,000 clones in the sample, approximately 82% are singletons; the top ten hold 2%. Sequencing was preceded by expansion of antigen-specific CD4+ T cells with viral peptide pools in the ViraFEST assay. The culture ran for roughly ten days before CD4+ T cells were isolated. Participants got two doses of BNT162b2 or mRNA-1273 vaccine. The antigens of these receptors remain unknown. Sample: CD4+ T cells from PBMCs cultured with HCoV-NL63 spike peptides, taken after COVID-19 vaccination. These receptors all stem from a human donor who received a COVID-19 vaccine. Some clones in this sample may be carry-over from other donors' samples.

This sequence joins TRBV5-1 and TRBJ2-2, with D unresolved. The ends were cut back, 4 bases at V and 5 bases at J, with 15 bases in the middle. Germline CDR1 SGHRS, CDR2 YFSETQ. The CDR3 has 15 amino acids. The DNA for the CDR3 is TGCGCCAGCAGCCTCGCCGTCAGTGGAACCGGGGAGCTGTTTTTT. Translated: CASSLAVSGTGELFF.

CDR3 region: CASSLVGGGAGELFF. CDR3 DNA: TGTGCCAGCAGCTTAGTGGGAGGAGGGGCCGGGGAGCTGTTTTTT. V and J are TRBV7-2 and TRBJ2-2, with a possible D match to TRBD2 (6 bases). The CDR3 runs to 15 residues. The ends were cut back, 1 base at V and 6 bases at J, with 12 bases in the middle. The germline V gene has CDR1 SGHTA and CDR2 FQGNSA. The entire variable domain, with the rest obtained from reference TRBV7-2 and TRBJ2-2, is as follows: GAGVSQSPSNKVTEKGKDVELRCDPISGHTALYWYRQSLGQGLEFLIYFQGNSAPDKSGLPSDRFSAERTGGSVSTLTIQRTQQEDSAVYLCASSLVGGGAGELFFGEGSRLTVL.

This clone was seen more than once but under ten times. The chain is built from TRBV5-1 and TRBJ2-2, with D perhaps being TRBD1 or TRBD2 (5 bases each). The germline V gene has CDR1 SGHRS and CDR2 YFSETQ. The CDR3 totals 17 residues. Trimming cost V 0 bases and J 5 bases, with 17 bases left between them. CDR3 in DNA: TGCGCCAGCAGCTTGGGCCGGGACCCAGCTGAGACCGGGGAGCTGTTTTTT. Translated, it gives CASSLGRDPAETGELFF.

This sequence joins TRBV5-5 and TRBJ2-6, with D unclear. Germline values: CDR1 SGHKS, CDR2 YYEKEE (reference sequence). CDR3 size: 16 residues. Between the trimmed V and J ends, which lost 0 bases and 1 base, there was a span of 8 bases. This CDR3 reads CASSLALGSGANVLTF. DNA of the CDR3: TGTGCCAGCAGCTTGGCCCTGGGTTCTGGGGCCAACGTCCTGACTTTC.

The chain combines TRBV21-1 with TRBJ1-5. TRBV21-1 is an annotated pseudogene. This CDR3 spans 17 amino acids. The CDR3 is CAMHGGLEVVSNQPQHF. As DNA, the CDR3 is TGTGCCATGCATGGAGGGCTGGAGGTAGTGAGCAATCAGCCCCAGCATTTT.

The chain joins TRBV7-2 to TRBJ2-5; TRBD1 matches 9 bases. V was pared by 4 bases and J by 5 bases, with 8 bases of the junction left unmatched. The CDR3 sequence is 15 residues long. CDR1 and CDR2 from the germline V gene are SGHTA and FQGNSA. The CDR3 loop reads CASSSYVQGAETQYF. DNA for the CDR3: TGTGCCAGCAGCTCCTACGTACAGGGGGCTGAGACCCAGTACTTC.

The chain couples TRBV10-2 to TRBJ2-5; D is possibly TRBD1 (6 bases). The CDR3 totals 15 residues. Germline lookup yields CDR1 WSHSY and CDR2 SAAADI. V was shortened by 11 bases and J by 5 bases, with 24 bases between the two germline ends. CDR3 DNA: TGCGCCGCGAGACCCCGGGACACTAGGAGGGAGACCCAGTACTTC. This encodes CAARPRDTRRETQYF.

V gene TRBV28 combines with J gene TRBJ2-5; 10 bases fit TRBD2. Unmatched junction bases numbered 10, after V lost 3 bases and J lost 3 bases. This CDR3 is built from 17 residues. Per the germline V gene, CDR1 is MDHEN and CDR2 is SYDVKM. The CDR3: CASSLGGALAGKETQYF. DNA for the CDR3: TGTGCCAGCAGTTTGGGCGGGGCACTAGCGGGGAAAGAGACCCAGTACTTC.

The chain recombines TRBV6-1 with TRBJ1-2; possibly TRBD1 for D (6 bases). With 2 bases removed from V and 6 bases from J, the gap between germline ends came to 19 bases. The CDR3 consists of 16 residues. Germline assignment: CDR1 MNHNS and CDR2 SASEGT. The CDR3: CASSEQSGRGDNGYTF. The CDR3 bases are TGTGCCAGCAGTGAACAATCGGGCAGGGGCGACAATGGCTACACCTTC.

The chain has TRBV2 and TRBJ2-6; 8 bases match TRBD1. The V gene end was trimmed by 2 bases and the J gene end by 2 bases; junction bases not matched to a gene: 2. The CDR3 is 16 amino acids. Germline V gene sequence: CDR1 SNHLY, CDR2 FYNNEI. CDR3 nucleotide sequence: TGTGCCAGCAGTGAACAGGGGGCGGCTGGGGCCAACGTCCTGACTTTC. It yields the protein CASSEQGAAGANVLTF.

This clone occurred once. The J gene is TRBJ2-2, the V gene TRBV5-5; D uncertain. CDR3 length equals 16 residues. Germline loops: CDR1 SGHKS, CDR2 YYEKEE (reference sequence). The germline V and J ends were trimmed by 4 bases and 1 base, with 14 bases remaining between them. CDR3 DNA: TGTGCCAGCAGCCCTCAGACGACTCTGAACACCGGGGAGCTGTTTTTT. Its translation is CASSPQTTLNTGELFF.

The V and J genes are TRBV28 and TRBJ1-2; D is ambiguous. Germline V gene data show CDR1 as MDHEN and CDR2 as SYDVKM. The CDR3 runs to 14 residues. The V end was cut by 6 bases, the J end by 3 bases, with 14 bases between. The CDR3 region is CASSIGRLHYGYTF. CDR3 nucleotides: TGTGCCAGCAGCATCGGCAGGCTCCACTATGGCTACACCTTC.

This clone was seen just once. The chain links TRBV7-2 to TRBJ1-1; perhaps TRBD1 as D (6 bases). This CDR3 comprises 15 residues. V lost 5 bases to trimming and J lost 0 bases, with 13 bases between them. Germline V gene lookup returns CDR1 SGHTA and CDR2 FQGNSA. The CDR3 protein is CASSPRGSLNTEAFF. DNA of the CDR3: TGTGCCAGCAGCCCCAGGGGCAGCCTGAACACTGAAGCTTTCTTT.

This clone was counted between two and nine times. The chain carries TRBV10-1 and TRBJ2-2, with D tentatively TRBD2 (6 bases). From germline, CDR1 is WNHNN and CDR2 SYGVQD (reference sequence). V lost 4 bases to trimming and J lost 1 base, with 10 bases between them. This CDR3 is built from 15 residues. CDR3 bases: TGCGCCAGCAGTGTGGGGGGAATGAACACCGGGGAGCTGTTTTTT. Its protein product is CASSVGGMNTGELFF.

J is TRBJ1-4 and V is TRBV10-2; TRBD1 is a possible D gene (6 bases). V was clipped by 6 bases and J by 5 bases, with 13 bases between them. CDR3 length: 14 amino acids. The germline gives CDR1 WSHSY, CDR2 SAAADI. CDR3 DNA sequence: TGCGCCAGCAGGGGGGGCTCTCCGAATGAAAAACTGTTTTTT. This sequence encodes CASRGGSPNEKLFF.

The J gene is TRBJ2-2, the V gene TRBV19, with D unresolved. The CDR3 consists of 15 residues. Germline values: CDR1 LNHDA, CDR2 SQIVND (reference sequence). Trimming removed 6 bases from V and 0 bases from J, with 11 bases in between. DNA for the CDR3: TGTGCCAGTAGGCCTAGACATACGAACACCGGGGAGCTGTTTTTT. Translation: CASRPRHTNTGELFF.

The V call is TRBV7-2, the J call TRBJ2-7, with 7 positions matching TRBD2. Germline-derived CDR1 and CDR2 are SGHTA and FQGNSA. J was trimmed by 2 bases and V by 3 bases; bases with no gene match: 10. The CDR3 runs 16 residues. CDR3 loop: CASSLGGGLNTYEQYV. In DNA, the CDR3 is TGTGCCAGCAGCTTGGGGGGGGGACTGAACACCTACGAGCAGTACGTC.

This clone was seen only once. The chain has TRBV7-2 and TRBJ1-6; D not certain. This CDR3 is built from 13 residues. Germline V gene lookup returns CDR1 SGHTA and CDR2 FQGNSA. The V gene lost 5 bases and the J gene lost 10 bases, with 12 bases spanning the gap. The CDR3, as DNA: TGTGCCAGCAGCCCTGGACGTGTGTCACCCCTCCACTTT. Translating gives CASSPGRVSPLHF.

In this sample, this clone turned up a few times. The chain joins TRBV2 to TRBJ1-5; possibly TRBD1 for D (5 bases). This CDR3 is 13 amino acids long. The V gene lost 5 bases and the J gene lost 7 bases, with 12 bases spanning the gap. CDR1 and CDR2 (germline): SNHLY, FYNNEI. The CDR3 region is CASSTTRDQPQHF. In DNA, the CDR3 is TGTGCCAGCAGTACAACCAGGGACCAGCCCCAGCATTTT.

The CDR3 loop reads CASSLGAKNIQYF. Written as DNA, the CDR3 is TGTGCCAGCAGTCTCGGGGCCAAAAACATTCAGTACTTC. The chain links TRBV11-2 to TRBJ2-4; D is unclear. CDR3 length: 13 amino acids. Germline CDR1 SGHAT, CDR2 FQNNGV. Trimming took 6 bases from V and 1 from J, leaving 7 bases between them.

The count of this clone is one. The chain carries TRBV6-2 or TRBV6-3 and TRBJ1-2; TRBD1 matches 8 bases. Unmatched junction bases numbered 2, after V lost 5 bases and J lost 3 bases. This CDR3 has 13 residues. Germline CDR1 and CDR2: MNHEY and SVGEGT. The CDR3 is CASSPTGDYGYTF. The CDR3 nucleotides are TGTGCCAGCAGTCCGACAGGGGACTATGGCTACACCTTC.

V gene TRBV18 combines with J gene TRBJ1-2; D is possibly TRBD1 (5 bases). CDR3 length: 11 residues. The ends were cut back, 5 bases at V and 4 bases at J, with 5 bases in the middle. Germline V gene sequence: CDR1 KGHSH, CDR2 LQKENI. CDR3 DNA sequence: TGTGCCAGCTCAGACAGCTATGGCTACACCTTC. Protein sequence: CASSDSYGYTF.

This clone was detected only once. V gene TRBV4-2 combines with J gene TRBJ2-3; D possibly corresponds to TRBD1 (6 bases). Germline values: CDR1 LGHNA, CDR2 YNFKEQ. CDR3 length equals 14 residues. The V end was cut by 1 base, the J end by 6 bases, with 11 bases between. CDR3 sequence (DNA): TGTGCCAGCAGCCAAGTCCAGGGGCCGGATACGCAGTATTTT. This sequence encodes CASSQVQGPDTQYF.

The rearrangement joins TRBV28 to TRBJ1-1, with D unclear. This CDR3 is built from 12 residues. V lost 5 bases, J lost 0 bases, and 4 bases lay in between. Germline CDR1 and CDR2: MDHEN and SYDVKM. CDR3 in amino acids: CASSELNTEAFF. The CDR3 DNA is TGTGCCAGCAGTGAATTGAACACTGAAGCTTTCTTT.

This chain connects TRBV5-1 to TRBJ2-5; 13 positions agree with TRBD2. The length of the CDR3 is 17 residues. CDR1 and CDR2 (germline): SGHRS, YFSETQ. V was pared by 4 bases and J by 4 bases, with 10 bases of the junction left unmatched. The CDR3 bases are TGCGCCAGCAGCCAGACTAGCGGGGGGTTGCGTGGAGAGACCCAGTACTTC. It yields the protein CASSQTSGGLRGETQYF.

The chain is built from TRBV19 and TRBJ2-5; D call uncertain. Germline lookup yields CDR1 LNHDA and CDR2 SQIVND (reference sequence). Deletions cut 4 bases from V and 4 bases from J, with 13 bases between. This CDR3 contains 14 residues. The CDR3 sequence: CASSTMSSSETQYF. The CDR3 DNA reads TGTGCCAGTAGTACCATGAGTAGTTCAGAGACCCAGTACTTC.

Turning to this clone: One end of the junction varies from germline; a read error may be responsible. The chain joins TRBV7-2 to TRBJ1-6; D gene uncertain. Germline lookup yields CDR1 SGHTA and CDR2 FQGNSA. This CDR3 has 16 amino acids. DNA of the CDR3: TGTGCCAGCAGTTTAGATTCACCGGGGTATAATTCACCCCTCCACTTT. This translates into CASSLDSPGYNSPLHF.